The clone carrying this T cell receptor beta chain was seen ten or more times. Its target is unknown. Each CDR3 protein gets one entry after TCRdb re-called the RACE reads with MiXCR. The table records fewer than 400,000 distinct CDR3 sequences, roughly 6.9% of them present only once. This entry is derived from a study of human T cells and chemical hapten exposure. Study in general: For sensitization, 2% DPC was applied to an approximately 2 cm by approximately 2 cm patch of upper inner arm skin. DPC 0.01% went on the upper back by patch test, with reading at 6 days. Alopecia areata, totalis or universalis was found in mostly female patients.

Findings and limits, study-wide: Versus controls, significantly more large CDR3 similarity clusters arose from expanded TCRs.

The sample's time point: patch test 1, 2 weeks after DPC sensitization. Described treatment: therapeutic diphenylcyclopropenone sensitization with weekly scalp DPC. The sample in question was whole blood, obtained in connection with sensitization to the hapten diphenylcyclopropenone (DPC). The sequence derives from a woman under 30 with alopecia areata. Some clones in this sample may be carry-over from other donors' samples.

The CDR3 reads CASSQENTINTGELFF. DNA for the CDR3: TGCGCCAGCAGCCAAGAAAACACCATTAACACCGGGGAGCTGTTTTTT. V usage is TRBV4-3 and J usage is TRBJ2-2; D is unclear. This CDR3 is 16 amino acids long. The V end was cut by 0 bases, the J end by 2 bases, with 10 bases between. The germline gives CDR1 LGHNA, CDR2 YSLEER.